This record looks at one TCR beta chain sequence and its context. The antigen is unknown. CDR1 and CDR2 (germline): SEHNR, FQNEAQ (reference sequence). The CDR3 spans 14 residues. Trimming took 5 bases from V and 2 from J, leaving 13 bases between them. These data belong to a study of cytomegalovirus exposure and HLA in healthy donors. Findings and limits, study-wide: By a later analysis, the bulk of CMV-associated TCR beta chains appeared HLA-restricted. Sequencing likely generated an artifact that appeared as a cluster of highly shared sequence variants.

PCR used 60 Vbeta primers and 13 Jbeta primers. Per the original data handling: The count from a later analysis was 60 million to 85 million unique TCR beta chains, around 11 million of them shared. The protocol was immunoSEQ multiplex PCR, while the TCRdb copy is restricted to in-frame clones and leaves out a portion. The DNA was the basis for D and trimming; V, J and clone size are from that table. The top ten clones hold 2% to 2.5% of a sample with around 140,000 clones, about 84% of them seen once. The sequenced sample was PBMCs. The receptor was derived from a middle-aged man in good health and CMV-seronegative. The V gene is TRBV7-9, the J gene TRBJ2-7; D is possibly TRBD1 (5 bases). CDR3 in amino acids: CASSLAGATYEQYF. CDR3 nucleotide sequence: TGTGCCAGCAGCCTGGCTGGGGCAACCTACGAGCAGTACTTC.